The T cell receptor beta chain under discussion was sequenced for a study of blood T cell repertoires in COVID-19. About the research overall: The study drew acute and convalescent COVID-19 samples from the United States, Italy and Spain.

Germline CDR1 reads MDHEN; CDR2 reads SYDVKM. There are 14 residues in the CDR3. V lost 2 bases, J lost 8 bases, and 15 bases lay in between. This clone was counted a few times. Clones were sequenced by immunoSEQ multiplex PCR, and TCRdb holds only the in-frame ones, with some missing. The sample yields around 290,000 clones, approximately 90% seen once. Sequencing was carried out using PBMCs or T cells enriched from blood (not recorded which). The chain couples TRBV28 to TRBJ1-2; possible D gene TRBD1, 6 bases. The receptor comes from a woman aged 55-69 years in a cohort exposed to, infected with or recovered from COVID-19 (not recorded which). Written as DNA, the CDR3 is TGTGCCAGCAGTTTAGGCCCAGGGGCCGGCGGCTACACCTTC. This encodes CASSLGPGAGGYTF.